This section outlines one T cell receptor (beta chain) sequence together with its context. This specimen comes from a study of Graves' ophthalmopathy and Graves' hyperthyroidism. TCR beta CDR3 regions were amplified from RNA transcripts. First-round RT-PCR used HTBI primers; second-round multiplex PCR followed. MiXCR, applied by TCRdb to the multiplex PCR reads, yields one record per CDR3 protein. Of 500,000 to 700,000 distinct CDR3 sequences detected, less than 45% appear once; the ten largest clones hold 4% to 5%. The source material was peripheral blood or thyroid tissue (not recorded which). This receptor was obtained from an adult man with Graves' hyperthyroidism.

This chain's CDR3 is CASSLTVQGTQYF. Here the CDR3 DNA reads TGCGCCAGCAGCTTAACGGTACAGGGTACCCAGTACTTC. The chain carries TRBV5-1 and TRBJ2-5, with D possibly being TRBD1 (6 bases). V gave up 2 bases and J gave up 8 bases, with 13 bases separating them. Germline V gene sequence: CDR1 SGHRS, CDR2 YFSETQ. CDR3 length: 13 residues.